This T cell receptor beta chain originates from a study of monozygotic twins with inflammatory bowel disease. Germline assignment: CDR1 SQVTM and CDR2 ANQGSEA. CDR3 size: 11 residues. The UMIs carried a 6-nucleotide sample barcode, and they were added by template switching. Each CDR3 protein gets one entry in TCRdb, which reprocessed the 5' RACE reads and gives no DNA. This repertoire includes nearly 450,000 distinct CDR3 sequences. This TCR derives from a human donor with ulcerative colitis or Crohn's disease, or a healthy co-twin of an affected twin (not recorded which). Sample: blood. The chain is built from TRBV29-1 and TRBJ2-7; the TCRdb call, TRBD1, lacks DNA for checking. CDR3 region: CSARDNYEQYF.